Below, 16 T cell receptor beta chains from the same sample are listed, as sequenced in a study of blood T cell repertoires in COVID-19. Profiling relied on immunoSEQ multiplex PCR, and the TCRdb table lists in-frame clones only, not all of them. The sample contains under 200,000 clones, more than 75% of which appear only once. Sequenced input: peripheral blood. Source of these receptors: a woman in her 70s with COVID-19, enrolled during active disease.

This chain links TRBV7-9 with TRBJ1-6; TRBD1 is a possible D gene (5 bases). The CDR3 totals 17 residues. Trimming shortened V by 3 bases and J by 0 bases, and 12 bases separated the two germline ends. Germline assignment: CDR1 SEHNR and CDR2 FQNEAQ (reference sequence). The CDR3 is CASSFGGGSSYNSPLHF. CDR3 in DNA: TGTGCCAGCAGCTTCGGGGGAGGGAGCTCCTATAATTCACCCCTCCACTTT. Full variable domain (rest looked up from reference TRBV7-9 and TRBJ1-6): DTGVSQNPRHKITKRGQNVTFRCDPISEHNRLYWYRQTLGQGPEFLTYFQNEAQLEKSRLLSDRFSAERPKGSFSTLEIQRTEQGDSAMYLCASSFGGGSSYNSPLHFGNGTRLTVT.

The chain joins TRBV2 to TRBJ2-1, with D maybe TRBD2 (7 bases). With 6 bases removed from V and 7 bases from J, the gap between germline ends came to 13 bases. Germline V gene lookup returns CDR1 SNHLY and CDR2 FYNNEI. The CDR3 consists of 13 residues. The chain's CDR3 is CASSGGPRNEQFF. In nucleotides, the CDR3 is TGTGCCAGCAGCGGGGGGCCACGAAATGAGCAGTTCTTC. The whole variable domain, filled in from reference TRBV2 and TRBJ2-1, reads EPEVTQTPSHQVTQMGQEVILRCVPISNHLYFYWYRQILGQKVEFLVSFYNNEISEKSEIFDDQFSVERPDGSNFTLKIRSTKLEDSAMYFCASSGGPRNEQFFGPGTRLTVL.

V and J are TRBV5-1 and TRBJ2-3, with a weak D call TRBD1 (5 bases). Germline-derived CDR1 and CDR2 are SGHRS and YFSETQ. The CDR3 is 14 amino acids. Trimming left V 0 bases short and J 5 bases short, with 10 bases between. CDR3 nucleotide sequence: TGCGCCAGCAGCTTGGGCAGGGAAATAGATACGCAGTATTTT. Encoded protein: CASSLGREIDTQYF.

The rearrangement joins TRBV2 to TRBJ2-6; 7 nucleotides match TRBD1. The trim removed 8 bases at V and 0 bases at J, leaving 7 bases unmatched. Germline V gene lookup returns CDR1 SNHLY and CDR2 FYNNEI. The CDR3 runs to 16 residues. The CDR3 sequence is CASVGTEFSGANVLTF. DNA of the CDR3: TGTGCCAGCGTCGGGACAGAATTCTCTGGGGCCAACGTCCTGACTTTC.

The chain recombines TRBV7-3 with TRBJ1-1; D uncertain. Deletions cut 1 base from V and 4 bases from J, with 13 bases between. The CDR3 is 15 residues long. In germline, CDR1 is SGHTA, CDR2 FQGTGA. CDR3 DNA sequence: TGTGCCAGCAGCTTAAGTCCCCGTTACGGCACTGAAGCTTTCTTT. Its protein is CASSLSPRYGTEAFF.

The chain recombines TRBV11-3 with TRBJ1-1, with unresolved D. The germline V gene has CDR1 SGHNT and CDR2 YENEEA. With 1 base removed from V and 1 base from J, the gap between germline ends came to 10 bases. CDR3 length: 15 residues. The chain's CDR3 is CASSLGVAGNTEAFF. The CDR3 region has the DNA TGTGCCAGCAGCTTAGGCGTTGCAGGGAACACTGAAGCTTTCTTT. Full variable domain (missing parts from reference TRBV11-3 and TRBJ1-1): EAGVVQSPRYKIIEKKQPVAFWCNPISGHNTLYWYLQNLGQGPELLIRYENEEAVDDSQLPKDRFSAERLKGVDSTLKIQPAELGDSAVYLCASSLGVAGNTEAFFGQGTRLTVV.

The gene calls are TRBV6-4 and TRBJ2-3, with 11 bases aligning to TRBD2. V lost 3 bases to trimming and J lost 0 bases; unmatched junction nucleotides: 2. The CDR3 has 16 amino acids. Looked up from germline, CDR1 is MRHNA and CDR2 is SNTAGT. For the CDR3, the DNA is TGTGCCAGCAGTGAGTCTAGCGGGGGGAGCACAGATACGCAGTATTTT. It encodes CASSESSGGSTDTQYF.

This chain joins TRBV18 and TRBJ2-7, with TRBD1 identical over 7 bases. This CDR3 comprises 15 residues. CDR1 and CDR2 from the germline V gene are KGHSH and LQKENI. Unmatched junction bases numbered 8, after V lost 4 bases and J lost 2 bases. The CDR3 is CASSRTGSLTYEQYF. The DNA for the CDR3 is TGTGCCAGCTCACGGACAGGAAGCCTTACCTACGAGCAGTACTTC.

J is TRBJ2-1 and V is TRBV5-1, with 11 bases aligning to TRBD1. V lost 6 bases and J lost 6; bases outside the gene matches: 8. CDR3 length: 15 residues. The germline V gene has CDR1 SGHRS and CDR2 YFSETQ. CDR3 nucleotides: TGCGCCAGCAATGCCGGACAGGGGGCGTTCAATGAGCAGTTCTTC. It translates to CASNAGQGAFNEQFF.

Written as DNA, the CDR3 is TGTGCCAGCAGTTTAAACAGGGACGGCCCCCTCCACTTT. This translates into CASSLNRDGPLHF. The rearrangement uses TRBV12-3 or TRBV12-4 and TRBJ1-6; a weak D match, TRBD1 (6 bases). V lost 2 bases and J 13 bases, leaving 12 bases between the germline ends. The CDR3 spans 13 residues.

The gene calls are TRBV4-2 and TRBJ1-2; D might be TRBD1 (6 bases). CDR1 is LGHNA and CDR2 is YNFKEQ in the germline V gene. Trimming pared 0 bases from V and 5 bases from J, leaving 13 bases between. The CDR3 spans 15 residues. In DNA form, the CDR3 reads TGTGCCAGCAGCCAAGACCCGGACAGCACATATGGCTACACCTTC. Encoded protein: CASSQDPDSTYGYTF.

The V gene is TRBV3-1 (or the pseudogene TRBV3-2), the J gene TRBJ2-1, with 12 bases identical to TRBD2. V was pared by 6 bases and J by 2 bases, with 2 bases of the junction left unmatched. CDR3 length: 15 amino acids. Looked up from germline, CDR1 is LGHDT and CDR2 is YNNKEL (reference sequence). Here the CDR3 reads CASSPSGGAYNEQFF. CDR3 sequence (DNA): TGTGCCAGCAGTCCTAGCGGGGGGGCCTACAATGAGCAGTTCTTC.

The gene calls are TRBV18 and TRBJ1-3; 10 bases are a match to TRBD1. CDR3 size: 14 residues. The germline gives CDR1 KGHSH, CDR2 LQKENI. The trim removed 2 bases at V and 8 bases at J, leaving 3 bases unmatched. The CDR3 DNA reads TGTGCCAGCTCACCAACAGGACAGGGGGACACCATATATTTT. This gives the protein CASSPTGQGDTIYF.

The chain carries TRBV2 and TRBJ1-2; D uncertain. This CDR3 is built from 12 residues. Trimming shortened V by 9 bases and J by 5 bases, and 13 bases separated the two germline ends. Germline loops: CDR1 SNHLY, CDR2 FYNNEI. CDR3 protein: CASQSETYGYTF. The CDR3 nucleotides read TGTGCCAGTCAGTCTGAGACTTATGGCTACACCTTC.

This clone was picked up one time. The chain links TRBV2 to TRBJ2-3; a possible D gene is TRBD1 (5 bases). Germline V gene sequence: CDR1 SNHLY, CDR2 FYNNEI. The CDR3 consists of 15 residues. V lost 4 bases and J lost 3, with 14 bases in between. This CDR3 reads CASSGGAVITDTQYF. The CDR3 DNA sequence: TGTGCCAGCAGTGGGGGCGCAGTGATTACAGATACGCAGTATTTT.

This CDR3 is CASSISGDSTDTQYF. The CDR3 nucleotides are TGTGCCAGTAGTATCTCGGGAGATAGCACAGATACGCAGTATTTT. The chain combines TRBV19 with TRBJ2-3; D is perhaps TRBD2 (6 bases). The CDR3 covers 15 residues. Germline loops: CDR1 LNHDA, CDR2 SQIVND (reference sequence). The V gene lost 3 bases and the J gene lost 0 bases, with 10 bases spanning the gap.